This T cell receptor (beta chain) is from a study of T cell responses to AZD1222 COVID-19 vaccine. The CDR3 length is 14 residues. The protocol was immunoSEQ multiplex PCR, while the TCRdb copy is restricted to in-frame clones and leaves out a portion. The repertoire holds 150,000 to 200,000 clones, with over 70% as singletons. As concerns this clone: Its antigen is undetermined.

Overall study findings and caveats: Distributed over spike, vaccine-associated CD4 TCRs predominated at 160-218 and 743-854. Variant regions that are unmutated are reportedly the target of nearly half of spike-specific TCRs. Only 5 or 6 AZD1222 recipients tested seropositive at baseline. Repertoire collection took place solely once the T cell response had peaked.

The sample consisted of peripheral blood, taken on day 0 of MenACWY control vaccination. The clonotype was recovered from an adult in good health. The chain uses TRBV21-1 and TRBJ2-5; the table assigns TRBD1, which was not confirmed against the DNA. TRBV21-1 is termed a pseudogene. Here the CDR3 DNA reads TGTGCCAGCAGCAGATGGGACAGCCAAGAGACCCAGTACTTC. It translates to CASSRWDSQETQYF.